This T cell receptor beta chain was recovered during a study of cytomegalovirus exposure and HLA in healthy donors. Study-wide results and caveats: Across donors, presence/absence analyses took sequencing depth to be roughly uniform. There were reportedly fewer N-insertions in an Asian-associated ancestry cluster than the approximately 600-donor mean, in a later analysis. In a later analysis, TCR beta V- and J-gene trimming was associated with a missense DCLRE1C variant.

This clone has a single count. Its target is not known. This CDR3 comprises 15 residues. V was pared by 0 bases and J by 2 bases, with 7 bases between. Germline V gives CDR1 LNHNV, CDR2 YYDKDF (reference sequence). The study ran its PCR with 60 Vbeta and 13 Jbeta primers. The table came from immunoSEQ multiplex PCR; TCRdb's copy has only in-frame clones and leaves some out. Of under 200,000 clones detected, roughly 74% appear once; the ten largest clones hold about 7.6%. Sequences were obtained from PBMCs. This chain links TRBV15 with TRBJ2-2, with D perhaps matching TRBD1 (5 bases). The receptor comes from a woman in her thirties or forties in good health and CMV-seropositive. In DNA, the CDR3 is TGTGCCACCAGCAGAGAAACAGGTAACACCGGGGAGCTGTTTTTT. Its translation: CATSRETGNTGELFF.